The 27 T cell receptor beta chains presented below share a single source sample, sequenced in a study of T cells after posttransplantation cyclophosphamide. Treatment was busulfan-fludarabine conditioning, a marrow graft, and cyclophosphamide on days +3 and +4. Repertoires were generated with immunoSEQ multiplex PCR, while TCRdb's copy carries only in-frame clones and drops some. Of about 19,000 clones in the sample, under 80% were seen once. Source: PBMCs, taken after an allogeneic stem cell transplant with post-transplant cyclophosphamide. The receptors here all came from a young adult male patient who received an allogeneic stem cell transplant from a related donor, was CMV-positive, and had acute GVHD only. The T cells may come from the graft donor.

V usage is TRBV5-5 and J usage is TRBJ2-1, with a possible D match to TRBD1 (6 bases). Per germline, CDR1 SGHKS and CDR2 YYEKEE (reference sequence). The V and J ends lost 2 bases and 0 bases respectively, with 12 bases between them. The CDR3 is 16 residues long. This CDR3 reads CASSFLGGFSYNEQFF. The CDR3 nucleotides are TGTGCCAGCAGCTTCCTAGGGGGTTTCTCCTACAATGAGCAGTTCTTC. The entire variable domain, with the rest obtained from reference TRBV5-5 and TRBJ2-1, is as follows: DAGVTQSPTHLIKTRGQQVTLRCSPISGHKSVSWYQQVLGQGPQFIFQYYEKEERGRGNFPDRFSARQFPNYSSELNVNALLLGDSALYLCASSFLGGFSYNEQFFGPGTRLTVL.

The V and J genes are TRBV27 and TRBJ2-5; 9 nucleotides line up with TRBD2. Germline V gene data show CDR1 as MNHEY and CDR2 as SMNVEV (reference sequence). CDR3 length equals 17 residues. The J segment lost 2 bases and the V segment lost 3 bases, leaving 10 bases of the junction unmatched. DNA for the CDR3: TGTGCCAGCAGTTTCCTCGGTGCGGGGGGGAAGCAAGAGACCCAGTACTTC. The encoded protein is CASSFLGAGGKQETQYF.

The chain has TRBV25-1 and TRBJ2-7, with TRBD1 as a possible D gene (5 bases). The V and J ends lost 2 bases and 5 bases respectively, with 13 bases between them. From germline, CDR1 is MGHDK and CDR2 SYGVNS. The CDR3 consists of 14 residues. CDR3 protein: CASSEGAVPDEQYF. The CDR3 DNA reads TGTGCCAGCAGTGAAGGGGCAGTCCCGGACGAGCAGTACTTC.

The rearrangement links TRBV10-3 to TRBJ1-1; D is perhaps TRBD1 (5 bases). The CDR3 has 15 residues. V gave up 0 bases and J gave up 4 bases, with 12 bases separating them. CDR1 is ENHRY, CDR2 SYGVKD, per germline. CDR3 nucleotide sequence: TGTGCCATCAGTGAGTCCCCAGGGTCGGGCACTGAAGCTTTCTTT. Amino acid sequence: CAISESPGSGTEAFF.

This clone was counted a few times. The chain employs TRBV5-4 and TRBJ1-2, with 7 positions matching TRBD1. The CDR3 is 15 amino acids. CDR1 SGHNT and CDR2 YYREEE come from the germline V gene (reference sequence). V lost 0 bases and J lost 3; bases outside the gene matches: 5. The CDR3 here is CASSLGQGGYYGYTF. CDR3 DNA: TGTGCCAGCAGCTTGGGACAGGGTGGTTACTATGGCTACACCTTC.

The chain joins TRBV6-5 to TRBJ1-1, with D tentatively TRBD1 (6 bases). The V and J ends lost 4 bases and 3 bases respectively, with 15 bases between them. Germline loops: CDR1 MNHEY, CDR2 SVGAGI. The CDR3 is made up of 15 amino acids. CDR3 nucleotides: TGTGCCAGCAGTTGGTTTCAGGGGACGTACACTGAAGCTTTCTTT. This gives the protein CASSWFQGTYTEAFF.

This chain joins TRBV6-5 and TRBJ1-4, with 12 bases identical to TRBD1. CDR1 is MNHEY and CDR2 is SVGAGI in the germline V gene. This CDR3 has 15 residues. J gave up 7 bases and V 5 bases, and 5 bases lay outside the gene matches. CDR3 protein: CASSRDRGRGEKLFF. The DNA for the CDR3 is TGTGCCAGCAGTCGGGACAGGGGGCGGGGTGAAAAACTGTTTTTT.

The CDR3 protein is CASSLSPYEQYF. DNA for the CDR3: TGTGCCAGCAGTCTTAGCCCCTACGAGCAGTACTTC. This chain links TRBV6-4 with TRBJ2-7; D gene uncertain. This CDR3 has 12 amino acids. V lost 5 bases and J lost 2, with 7 bases in between. CDR1 and CDR2 (germline): MRHNA, SNTAGT.

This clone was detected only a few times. This chain's CDR3 is CASSLGQGNSPLHF. CDR3 in DNA: TGTGCCAGCAGCTTAGGACAGGGCAATTCACCCCTCCACTTT. The chain combines TRBV11-2 with TRBJ1-6; 7 bases line up with TRBD1. V lost 1 base and J lost 7; bases outside the gene matches: 1. Germline CDR1 and CDR2: SGHAT and FQNNGV. The length of the CDR3 is 14 residues.

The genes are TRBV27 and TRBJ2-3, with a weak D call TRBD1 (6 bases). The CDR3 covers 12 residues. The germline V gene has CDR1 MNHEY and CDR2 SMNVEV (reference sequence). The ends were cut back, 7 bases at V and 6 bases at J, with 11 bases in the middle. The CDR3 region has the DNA TGTGCCAGCAAACAGGGATACGATACGCAGTATTTT. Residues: CASKQGYDTQYF.

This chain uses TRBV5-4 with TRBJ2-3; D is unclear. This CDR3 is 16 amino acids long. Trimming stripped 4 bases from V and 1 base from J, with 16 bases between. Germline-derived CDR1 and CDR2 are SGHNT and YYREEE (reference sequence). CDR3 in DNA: TGTGCCAGCAGCCCCGGCCGCTTGGCGGGCACAGATACGCAGTATTTT. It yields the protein CASSPGRLAGTDTQYF.

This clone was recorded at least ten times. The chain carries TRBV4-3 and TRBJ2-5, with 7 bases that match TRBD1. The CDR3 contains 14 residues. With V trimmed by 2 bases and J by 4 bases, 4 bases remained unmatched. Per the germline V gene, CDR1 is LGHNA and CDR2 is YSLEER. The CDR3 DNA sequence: TGCGCCAGCAGCCAACGGACAGGCAGAGAGACCCAGTACTTC. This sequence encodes CASSQRTGRETQYF.

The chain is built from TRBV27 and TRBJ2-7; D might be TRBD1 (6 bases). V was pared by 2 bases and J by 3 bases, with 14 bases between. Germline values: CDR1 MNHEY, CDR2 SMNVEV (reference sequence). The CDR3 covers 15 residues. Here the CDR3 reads CASSLRVARGYEQYF. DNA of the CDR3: TGTGCCAGCAGTTTACGGGTGGCCAGGGGCTACGAGCAGTACTTC.

CDR3 in amino acids: CASSPPGGTEAFF. The CDR3, as DNA: TGTGCCAGCAGCCCCCCCGGGGGCACTGAAGCTTTCTTT. The V and J genes are TRBV7-9 and TRBJ1-1, with D tentatively TRBD1 (5 bases). The CDR3 has 13 amino acids. V gave up 5 bases and J gave up 4 bases, with 11 bases separating them. Germline CDR1 and CDR2: SEHNR and FQNEAQ (reference sequence).

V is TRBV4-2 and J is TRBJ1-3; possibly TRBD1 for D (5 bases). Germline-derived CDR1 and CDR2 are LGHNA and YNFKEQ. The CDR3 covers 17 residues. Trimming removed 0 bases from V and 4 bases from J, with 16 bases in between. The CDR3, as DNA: TGTGCCAGCAGCCAAGAAGTTCAGGGTTCGTACGGAAACACCATATATTTT. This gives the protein CASSQEVQGSYGNTIYF.

The CDR3 DNA sequence: TGTGCCAGCTCACCGCCCAGCCACTATAACTATGGCTACACCTTC. Protein sequence: CASSPPSHYNYGYTF. The J gene is TRBJ1-2, the V gene TRBV18; D is unclear. The CDR3 consists of 15 residues. V shed 3 bases and J shed 1 base, with 12 bases lying between them. CDR1 is KGHSH and CDR2 is LQKENI in the germline V gene.

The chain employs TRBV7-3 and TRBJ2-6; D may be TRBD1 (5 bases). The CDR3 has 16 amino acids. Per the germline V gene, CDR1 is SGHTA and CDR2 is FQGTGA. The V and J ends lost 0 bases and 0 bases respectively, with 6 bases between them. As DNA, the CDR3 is TGTGCCAGCAGCTTAACCGACAGCTCTGGGGCCAACGTCCTGACTTTC. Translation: CASSLTDSSGANVLTF.

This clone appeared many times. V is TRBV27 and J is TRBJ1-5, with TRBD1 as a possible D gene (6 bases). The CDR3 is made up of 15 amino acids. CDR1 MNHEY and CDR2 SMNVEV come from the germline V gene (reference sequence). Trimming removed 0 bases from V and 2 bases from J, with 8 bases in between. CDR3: CASSLSWTGNQPQHF. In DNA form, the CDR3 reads TGTGCCAGCAGTTTATCCTGGACAGGCAATCAGCCCCAGCATTTT.

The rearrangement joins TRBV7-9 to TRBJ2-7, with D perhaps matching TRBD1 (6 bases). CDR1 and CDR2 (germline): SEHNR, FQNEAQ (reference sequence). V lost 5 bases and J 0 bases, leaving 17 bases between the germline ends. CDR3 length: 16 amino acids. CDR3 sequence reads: CASSPAGPRGSYEQYF. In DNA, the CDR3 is TGTGCCAGCAGCCCAGCCGGACCCAGGGGCTCCTACGAGCAGTACTTC.

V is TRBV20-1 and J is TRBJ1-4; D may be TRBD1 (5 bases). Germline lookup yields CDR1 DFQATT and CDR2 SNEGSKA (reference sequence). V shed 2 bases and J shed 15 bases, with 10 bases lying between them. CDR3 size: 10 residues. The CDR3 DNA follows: TGCAGTGCTAGACGGGGGGGGATGTTTTTT. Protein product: CSARRGGMFF.

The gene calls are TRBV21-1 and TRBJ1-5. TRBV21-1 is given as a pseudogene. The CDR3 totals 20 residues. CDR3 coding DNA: TGTGCCAGCAGCCCTCGGAGGGGTCTCAGGGATGGCGTTAGCAATCAGCCCCAGCATTTT. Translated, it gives CASSPRRGLRDGVSNQPQHF.

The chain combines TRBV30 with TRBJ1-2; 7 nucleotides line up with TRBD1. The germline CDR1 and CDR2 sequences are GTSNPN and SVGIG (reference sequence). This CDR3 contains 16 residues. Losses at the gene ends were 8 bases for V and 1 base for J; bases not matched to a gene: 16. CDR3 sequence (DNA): TGTGCCGGAAGAAGACAGGGACGGGGAAATAACTATGGCTACACCTTC. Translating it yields CAGRRQGRGNNYGYTF. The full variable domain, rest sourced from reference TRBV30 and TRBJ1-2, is SQTIHQWPATLVQPVGSPLSLECTVEGTSNPNLYWYRQAAGRGLQLLFYSVGIGQISSEVPQNLSASRPQDRQFILSSKKLLLSDSGFYLCAGRRQGRGNNYGYTFGSGTRLTVV.

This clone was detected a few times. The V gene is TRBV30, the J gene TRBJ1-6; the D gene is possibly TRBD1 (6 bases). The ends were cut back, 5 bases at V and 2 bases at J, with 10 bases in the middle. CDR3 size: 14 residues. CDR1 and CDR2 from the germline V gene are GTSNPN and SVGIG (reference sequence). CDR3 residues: CAWGQYTYNSPLHF. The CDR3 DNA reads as TGTGCCTGGGGACAGTACACCTATAATTCACCCCTCCACTTT.

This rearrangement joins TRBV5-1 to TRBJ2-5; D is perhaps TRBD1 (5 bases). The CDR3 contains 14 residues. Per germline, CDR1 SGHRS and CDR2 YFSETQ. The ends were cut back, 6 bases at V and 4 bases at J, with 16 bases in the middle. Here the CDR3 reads CASTMTVERETQYF. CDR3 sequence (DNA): TGCGCCAGCACCATGACAGTTGAACGAGAGACCCAGTACTTC.

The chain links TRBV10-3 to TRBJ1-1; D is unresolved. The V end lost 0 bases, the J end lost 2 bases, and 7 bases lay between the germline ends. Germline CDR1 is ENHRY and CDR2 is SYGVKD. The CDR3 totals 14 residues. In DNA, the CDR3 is TGTGCCATCAGTGAGTCTGGCGGAAACACTGAAGCTTTCTTT. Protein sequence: CAISESGGNTEAFF.

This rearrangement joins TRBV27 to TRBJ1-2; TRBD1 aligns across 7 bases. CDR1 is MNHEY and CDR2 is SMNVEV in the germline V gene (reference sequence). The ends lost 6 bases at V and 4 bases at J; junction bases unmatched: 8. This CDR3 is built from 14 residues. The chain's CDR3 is CASSLDRAPYGYTF. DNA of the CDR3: TGTGCCAGCAGCCTCGACAGGGCCCCCTATGGCTACACCTTC.

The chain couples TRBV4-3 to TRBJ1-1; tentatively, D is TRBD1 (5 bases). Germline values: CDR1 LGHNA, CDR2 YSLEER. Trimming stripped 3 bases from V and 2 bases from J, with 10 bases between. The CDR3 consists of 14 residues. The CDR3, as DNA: TGCGCCAGCAGCCAGGGCGGGACCAACACTGAAGCTTTCTTT. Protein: CASSQGGTNTEAFF.